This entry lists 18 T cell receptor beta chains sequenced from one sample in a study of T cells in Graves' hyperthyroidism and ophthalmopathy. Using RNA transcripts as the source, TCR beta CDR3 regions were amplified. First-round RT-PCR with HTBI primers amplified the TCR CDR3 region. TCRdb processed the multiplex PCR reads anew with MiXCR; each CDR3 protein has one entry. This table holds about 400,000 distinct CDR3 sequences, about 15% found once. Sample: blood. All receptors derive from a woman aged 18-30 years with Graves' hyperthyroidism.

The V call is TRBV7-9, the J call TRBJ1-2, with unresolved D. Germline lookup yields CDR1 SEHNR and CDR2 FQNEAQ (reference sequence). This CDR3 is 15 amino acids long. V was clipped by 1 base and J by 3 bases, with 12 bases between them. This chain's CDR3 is CASSLGTSDYYGYTF. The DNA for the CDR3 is TGTGCCAGCAGCTTAGGCACCTCAGATTACTATGGCTACACCTTC. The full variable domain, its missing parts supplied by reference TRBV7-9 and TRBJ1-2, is DTGVSQNPRHKITKRGQNVTFRCDPISEHNRLYWYRQTLGQGPEFLTYFQNEAQLEKSRLLSDRFSAERPKGSFSTLEIQRTEQGDSAMYLCASSLGTSDYYGYTFGSGTRLTVV.

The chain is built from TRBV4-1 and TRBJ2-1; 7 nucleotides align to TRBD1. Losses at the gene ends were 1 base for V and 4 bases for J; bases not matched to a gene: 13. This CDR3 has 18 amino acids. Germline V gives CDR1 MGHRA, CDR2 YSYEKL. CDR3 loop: CASSQGFSQGGLYNEQFF. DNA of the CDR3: TGCGCCAGCAGCCAAGGGTTCAGTCAAGGGGGCTTATACAATGAGCAGTTCTTC.

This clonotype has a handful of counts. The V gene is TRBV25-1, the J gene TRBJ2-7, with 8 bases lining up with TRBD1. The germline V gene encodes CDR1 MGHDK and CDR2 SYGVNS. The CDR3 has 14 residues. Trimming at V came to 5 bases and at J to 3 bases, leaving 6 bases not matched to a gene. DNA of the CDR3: TGTGCCAGCAGTAAAGGACAGGGAAACTACGAGCAGTACTTC. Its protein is CASSKGQGNYEQYF.

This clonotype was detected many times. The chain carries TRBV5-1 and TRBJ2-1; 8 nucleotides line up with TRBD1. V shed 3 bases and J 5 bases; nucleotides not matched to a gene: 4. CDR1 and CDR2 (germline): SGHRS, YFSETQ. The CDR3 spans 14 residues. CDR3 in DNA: TGCGCCAGCAGCTCTTCGGACAGGGACAATGAGCAGTTCTTC. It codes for CASSSSDRDNEQFF.

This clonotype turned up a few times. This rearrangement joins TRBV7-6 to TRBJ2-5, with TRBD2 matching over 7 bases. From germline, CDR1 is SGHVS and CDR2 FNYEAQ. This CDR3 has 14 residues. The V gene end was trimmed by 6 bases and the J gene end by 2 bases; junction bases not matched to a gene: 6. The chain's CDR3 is CASRGRGPQETQYF. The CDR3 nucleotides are TGTGCCAGCAGGGGGAGGGGACCGCAAGAGACCCAGTACTTC.

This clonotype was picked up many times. CDR3 sequence (DNA): TGTGCCAGCAGTTATTCAAGGAGCTCCTACGAGCAGTACTTC. Amino acid sequence: CASSYSRSSYEQYF. V gene TRBV6-2 or TRBV6-3 combines with J gene TRBJ2-7; D is undetermined. Between the trimmed V and J ends, which lost 3 bases and 0 bases, there was a span of 9 bases. The CDR3 runs to 14 residues. The V gene's germline CDR1 is MNHEY and CDR2 SVGEGT.

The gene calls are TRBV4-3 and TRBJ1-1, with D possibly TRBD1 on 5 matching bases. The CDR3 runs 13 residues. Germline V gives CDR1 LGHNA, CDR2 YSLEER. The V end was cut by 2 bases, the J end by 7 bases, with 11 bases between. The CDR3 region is CASSQSGIVEAFF. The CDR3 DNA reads TGCGCCAGCAGCCAATCAGGGATCGTTGAAGCTTTCTTT.

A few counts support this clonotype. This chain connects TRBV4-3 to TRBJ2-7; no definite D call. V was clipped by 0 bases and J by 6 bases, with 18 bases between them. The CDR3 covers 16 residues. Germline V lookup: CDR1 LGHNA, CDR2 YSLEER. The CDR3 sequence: CASSQDLRRRSGEQYF. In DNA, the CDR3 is TGCGCCAGCAGCCAAGATTTAAGGAGACGAAGTGGCGAGCAGTACTTC.

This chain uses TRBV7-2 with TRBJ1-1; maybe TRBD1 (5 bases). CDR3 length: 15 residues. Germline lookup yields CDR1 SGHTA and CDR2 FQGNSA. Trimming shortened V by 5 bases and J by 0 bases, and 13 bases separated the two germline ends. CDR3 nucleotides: TGTGCCAGCAGCGGGGCAACTACAATGAACACTGAAGCTTTCTTT. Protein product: CASSGATTMNTEAFF.

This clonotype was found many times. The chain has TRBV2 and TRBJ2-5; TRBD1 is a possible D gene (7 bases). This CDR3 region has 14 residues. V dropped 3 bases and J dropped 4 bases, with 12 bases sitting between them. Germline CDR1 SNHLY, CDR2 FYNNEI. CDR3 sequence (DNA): TGTGCCAGCAGTGAGGGGCAGGGGGGAGAGACCCAGTACTTC. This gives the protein CASSEGQGGETQYF. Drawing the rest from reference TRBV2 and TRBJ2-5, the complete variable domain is EPEVTQTPSHQVTQMGQEVILRCVPISNHLYFYWYRQILGQKVEFLVSFYNNEISEKSEIFDDQFSVERPDGSNFTLKIRSTKLEDSAMYFCASSEGQGGETQYFGPGTRLLVL.

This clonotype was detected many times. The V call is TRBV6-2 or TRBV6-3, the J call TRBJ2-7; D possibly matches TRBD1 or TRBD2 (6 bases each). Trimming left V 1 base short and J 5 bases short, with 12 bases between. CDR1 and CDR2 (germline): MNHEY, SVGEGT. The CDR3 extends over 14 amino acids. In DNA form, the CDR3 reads TGTGCCAGCAGTTACTGGGGGGCCGTCAACGAGCAGTACTTC. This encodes CASSYWGAVNEQYF.

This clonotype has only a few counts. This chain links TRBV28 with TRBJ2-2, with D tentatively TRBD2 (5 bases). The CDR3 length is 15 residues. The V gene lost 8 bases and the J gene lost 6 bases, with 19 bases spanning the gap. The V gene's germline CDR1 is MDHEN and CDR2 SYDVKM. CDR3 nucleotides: TGTGCCAGCTCCGAGGAGGCGGGTCTAGCCGGGGAGCTGTTTTTT. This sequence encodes CASSEEAGLAGELFF. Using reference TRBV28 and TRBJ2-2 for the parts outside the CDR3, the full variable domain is DVKVTQSSRYLVKRTGEKVFLECVQDMDHENMFWYRQDPGLGLRLIYFSYDVKMKEKGDIPEGYSVSREKKERFSLILESASTNQTSMYLCASSEEAGLAGELFFGEGSRLTVL.

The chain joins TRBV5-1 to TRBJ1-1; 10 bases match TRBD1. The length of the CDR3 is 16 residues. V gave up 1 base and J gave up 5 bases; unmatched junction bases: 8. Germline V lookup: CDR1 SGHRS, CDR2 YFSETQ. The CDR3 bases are TGCGCCAGCAGCTTGACCCCCGGGACAGGGGAGACTGAAGCTTTCTTT. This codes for CASSLTPGTGETEAFF. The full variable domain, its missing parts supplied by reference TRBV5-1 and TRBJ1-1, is KAGVTQTPRYLIKTRGQQVTLSCSPISGHRSVSWYQQTPGQGLQFLFEYFSETQRNKGNFPGRFSGRQFSNSRSEMNVSTLELGDSALYLCASSLTPGTGETEAFFGQGTRLTVV.

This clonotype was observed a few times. The CDR3 region has the DNA TGTGCCAGCAGTTACCTAGGGGGCGCGGCTAACTATGGCTACACCTTC. Its protein is CASSYLGGAANYGYTF. The chain combines TRBV6-5 with TRBJ1-2, with TRBD1 identical over 7 bases. Germline V gene lookup returns CDR1 MNHEY and CDR2 SVGAGI. The CDR3 is made up of 16 amino acids. J was trimmed by 0 bases and V by 2 bases; bases with no gene match: 6.

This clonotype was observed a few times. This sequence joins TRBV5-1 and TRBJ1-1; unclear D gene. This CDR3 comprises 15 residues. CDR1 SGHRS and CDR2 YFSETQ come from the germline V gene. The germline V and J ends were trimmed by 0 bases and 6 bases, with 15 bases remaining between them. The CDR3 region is CASSLAGYPRPEAFF. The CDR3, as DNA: TGCGCCAGCAGCTTGGCGGGTTACCCCCGACCTGAAGCTTTCTTT.

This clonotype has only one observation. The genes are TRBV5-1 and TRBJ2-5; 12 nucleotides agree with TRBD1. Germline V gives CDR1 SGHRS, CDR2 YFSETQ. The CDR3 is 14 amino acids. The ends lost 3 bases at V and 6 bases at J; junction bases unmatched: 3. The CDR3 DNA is TGCGCCAGCAGCTCCCGGGACAGGGGGCAGACCCAGTACTTC. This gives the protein CASSSRDRGQTQYF.

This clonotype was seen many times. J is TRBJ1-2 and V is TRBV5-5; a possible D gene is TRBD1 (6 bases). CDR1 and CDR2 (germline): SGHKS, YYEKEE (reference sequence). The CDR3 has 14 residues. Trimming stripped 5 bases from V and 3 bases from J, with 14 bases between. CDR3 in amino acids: CASRSDRTYYGYTF. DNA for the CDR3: TGTGCCAGCAGGTCGGACAGAACCTACTATGGCTACACCTTC. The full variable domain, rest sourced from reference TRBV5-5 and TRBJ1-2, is DAGVTQSPTHLIKTRGQQVTLRCSPISGHKSVSWYQQVLGQGPQFIFQYYEKEERGRGNFPDRFSARQFPNYSSELNVNALLLGDSALYLCASRSDRTYYGYTFGSGTRLTVV.

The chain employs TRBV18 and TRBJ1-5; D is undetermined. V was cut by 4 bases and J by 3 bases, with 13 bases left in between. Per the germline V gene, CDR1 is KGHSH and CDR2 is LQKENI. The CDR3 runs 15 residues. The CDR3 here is CASSLLAQFNQPQHF. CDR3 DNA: TGTGCCAGCTCACTATTAGCACAGTTCAATCAGCCCCAGCATTTT.